These T cell receptor beta chains were read from a single sample in a study of STAT5B mutations in CD4+ large granular lymphocyte leukemia. The repertoire was sequenced with immunoSEQ multiplex PCR; TCRdb's copy has only in-frame clones and lacks some. The data hold 40,000 to 55,000 clones, with approximately 86% observed a single time. The sequenced sample was CD4+ T cells from blood buffy coats. The receptor set was obtained from a human donor in good health. The CDR3 runs from the conserved cysteine through the conserved F or W. Each record gives: clone size, J gene, V gene, D gene, CDR3 protein, CDR3 DNA. A D gene is named only where the DNA matches it firmly. Expanded clones get a size class; other rows say once, few or many, or leave the size out.

>NA|TRBJ2-2|TRBV18|NA
CASSPPPGVNTGELFF
TGTGCCAGCTCCCCCCCACCGGGCGTGAACACCGGGGAGCTGTTTTTT
>NA|TRBJ2-1|TRBV7-3|NA
CASSLTGLVSYNEQFF
TGTGCCAGCAGCTTAACTGGGCTCGTTAGTTACAATGAGCAGTTCTTC
>NA|TRBJ2-6|TRBV11-1|NA
CASTSDSGANVLTF
TGTGCCAGCACTTCGGACTCTGGGGCCAACGTCCTGACTTTC
>NA|TRBJ1-2|TRBV5-1|TRBD1
CASSLRVGTDYGYTF
TGCGCCAGCAGCTTACGGGTCGGGACAGACTATGGCTACACCTTC
>NA|TRBJ2-7|TRBV5-1|NA
CASSSSEAGVREQYF
TGCGCCAGCAGCTCGTCAGAAGCAGGGGTGAGGGAGCAGTACTTC
>NA|TRBJ2-1|TRBV7-8|NA
CASSGTGDEQFF
TGTGCCAGCAGCGGGACTGGGGATGAGCAGTTCTTC
>few|TRBJ1-1|TRBV7-6|NA
CASSLAHRDTEAFF
TGTGCCAGCAGCTTAGCGCACAGGGACACTGAAGCTTTCTTT
>once|TRBJ2-2|TRBV5-4|TRBD2
CASRTGLAGGGTGELFF
TGTGCCAGCAGAACGGGACTAGCGGGAGGGGGCACCGGGGAGCTGTTTTTT
>NA|TRBJ1-2|TRBV11-2|NA
CASSLDWRYGYTF
TGTGCCAGCAGCTTAGATTGGCGCTATGGCTACACCTTC
>once|TRBJ2-7|TRBV18|NA
CASSPPSPLGKQYF
TGTGCCAGCTCACCACCATCCCCCTTGGGTAAGCAGTACTTC
>NA|TRBJ2-3|TRBV5-1|NA
CASSDRLSTDTQYF
TGCGCCAGCTCGGACAGACTAAGCACAGATACGCAGTATTTT
>NA|TRBJ2-7|TRBV11-2|TRBD2
CASSRTSGSYEQYF
TGTGCCAGCAGCCGGACTAGCGGCTCCTACGAGCAGTACTTC
>NA|TRBJ1-1|TRBV29-1|TRBD1
CSVYRDRGTEAFF
TGCAGCGTTTACCGGGACAGGGGTACTGAAGCTTTCTTT
>once|TRBJ2-5|TRBV5-1|NA
CASSMDLETQYF
TGCGCCAGCAGTATGGATCTAGAGACCCAGTACTTC
>NA|TRBJ2-7|TRBV5-1|TRBD1
CASSRTSGTASYEQYF
TGCGCCAGCAGCAGAACCTCCGGGACAGCAAGCTACGAGCAGTACTTC
>NA|TRBJ2-3|TRBV25-1|NA
CASSLLRTDTTDTQYF
TGTGCCAGCAGCCTCCTTCGGACAGACACCACAGATACGCAGTATTTT
>NA|TRBJ1-2|TRBV6-5|TRBD1
CATRPDREGNYGYTF
TGTGCCACCCGCCCGGACAGGGAGGGGAACTATGGCTACACCTTC
>NA|TRBJ2-1|TRBV4-2|TRBD1
CASSEGGSSYNEQFF
TGTGCCAGCAGCGAAGGGGGCAGCTCCTACAATGAGCAGTTCTTC
>NA|TRBJ1-1|TRBV25-1|NA
CASKSENTEAFF
TGTGCCAGCAAGTCCGAGAACACTGAAGCTTTCTTT
>once|TRBJ1-1|TRBV7-2|NA
CATGMNTEAFF
TGTGCCACCGGAATGAACACTGAAGCTTTCTTT
>few|TRBJ2-3|TRBV7-9|NA
CASSLRGSFADTQYF
TGTGCCAGCAGCTTGCGAGGGAGTTTCGCAGATACGCAGTATTTT
>once|TRBJ2-7|TRBV5-1|TRBD2
CASSSQRGLAGGGPYEQYF
TGCGCCAGCAGCTCCCAACGGGGACTAGCGGGAGGGGGGCCCTACGAGCAGTACTTC
>NA|TRBJ2-5|TRBV2|TRBD2
CASRMTSAQETQYF
TGTGCCAGCAGGATGACTAGCGCACAAGAGACCCAGTACTTC
>NA|TRBJ2-7|TRBV18|NA
CASSPLDTTYEQYF
TGTGCCAGCTCACCACTGGACACAACCTACGAGCAGTACTTC
>once|TRBJ1-2|TRBV5-1|NA
CASSSGKGYTF
TGCGCCAGCAGCTCCGGTAAAGGCTACACCTTC
>NA|TRBJ2-1|TRBV11-2|TRBD2
CASSLSLGGTSGRDEQFF
TGTGCCAGCAGCTTATCCCTGGGGGGGACTAGCGGGAGAGATGAGCAGTTCTTC
>NA|TRBJ2-7|TRBV4-3|TRBD2
CASSQYRASGRVPSYEQYF
TGCGCCAGCAGCCAATATCGGGCTAGCGGGAGAGTACCCTCCTACGAGCAGTACTTC
>NA|TRBJ2-5|TRBV19|TRBD1
CASSAAGQGPKTQYF
TGTGCCAGTAGTGCCGCGGGACAGGGTCCTAAGACCCAGTACTTC
>NA|TRBJ1-3|TRBV2|NA
CASSEERGSSGNTIYF
TGTGCCAGCAGTGAAGAACGAGGGAGCTCTGGAAACACCATATATTTT
>NA|TRBJ2-1|TRBV19|NA
CASSITGHPPYNEQFF
TGTGCCAGTAGTATAACTGGACACCCCCCCTACAATGAGCAGTTCTTC
>NA|TRBJ2-1|TRBV7-9|NA
CASSSALYNEQFF
TGTGCCAGCAGCTCTGCCCTCTACAATGAGCAGTTCTTC
>NA|TRBJ2-3|TRBV28|TRBD1
CASSLWRTGGQYF
TGTGCCAGCAGTTTATGGAGGACAGGTGGGCAGTATTTT
>medium-sized|TRBJ1-1|TRBV10-3|NA
CAISESMGARAFF
TGTGCCATCAGTGAGTCGATGGGGGCTCGAGCTTTCTTT
>NA|TRBJ2-7|TRBV10-3|NA
CAISEFREQYF
TGTGCCATCAGTGAGTTTCGCGAGCAGTACTTC
>NA|TRBJ1-1|TRBV28|NA
CAIQEGGTEAFF
TGTGCCATCCAAGAGGGAGGCACTGAAGCTTTCTTT
>NA|TRBJ1-5|TRBV6-5|NA
CASSRDGNQPQHF
TGTGCCAGCAGCCGCGACGGGAATCAGCCCCAGCATTTT
>NA|TRBJ1-2|TRBV5-6|TRBD1
CASSVRDREGDGYTF
TGTGCCAGCAGCGTCCGGGACAGGGAAGGGGATGGCTACACCTTC
>NA|TRBJ1-5|TRBV19|NA
CASTTGPRGDQPQHF
TGTGCCAGTACCACGGGGCCCAGGGGCGATCAGCCCCAGCATTTT
>NA|TRBJ2-3|TRBV7-2|NA
CASSLGLGFATDTQYF
TGTGCCAGCAGCTTAGGACTGGGCTTCGCAACAGATACGCAGTATTTT
>few|TRBJ2-3|TRBV7-8|TRBD2
CASSPFRVLAVSTDTQYF
TGTGCCAGCAGCCCCTTTCGGGTGCTAGCGGTAAGCACAGATACGCAGTATTTT
>once|TRBJ2-7|TRBV29-1|TRBD2
CSGTSAFSYEQYF
TGCAGCGGTACTAGCGCCTTCAGCTACGAGCAGTACTTC
>NA|TRBJ1-2|TRBV11-2|NA
CASSLAGVGGYTF
TGTGCCAGCAGCTTAGCAGGGGTCGGGGGCTACACCTTC
>NA|TRBJ2-7|TRBV28|NA
CASSSTSGNYEQYF
TGTGCCAGCAGCTCAACGTCGGGGAACTACGAGCAGTACTTC